This T cell receptor (beta chain) comes out of a study of beta chain features in type 1 diabetes (dated by TCRdb to between 2017 and 2018). At the level of the whole study: Mean age, gender distribution, total cell number and subset yield did not differ between patients and healthy donors. A total of 85 million to 140 million sorted cells were examined across all samples, and a strong correlation was observed between cell number per subset and RNA yield. The study compared the TCRB repertoires of sorted circulating CD4+ T cell subsets in recently diagnosed type 1 diabetes patients with those in matched healthy donors. Regulatory and stem cell-like memory subsets were isolated from only 8 patients and about 8 healthy donors, whereas naive and central memory subsets came from all 30 or so donors. The full study reports these points: Only small numbers of individuals were included in the HLA sub-analyses, which left unresolved whether HLA type had any influence on TCRB rearrangement. The naive, central memory and regulatory TCRB repertoires appeared to resemble one another more closely among patients than among healthy donors. Because cDNA was sequenced instead of genomic DNA, activated cells with high expression could be over-represented, although the groups did not differ in activation or CD3 levels. Shorter templates might have been favored by PCR, but patient and control samples were amplified and corrected together, so both groups would have been affected equally by any skew. A moderate but significant shortening of TCRB CDR3 length was observed in type 1 diabetes patients in all four CD4+ subsets. Patients with type 1 diabetes made fewer insertions and deleted more nucleotides at VDJ recombination sites, implying thymic rearrangement abnormalities.

This clone was found a few times. It lacks a known antigen. Within one base of it there is no much larger clone, and no base qualities were kept. The entire isolated RNA was reverse transcribed using the High Capacity cDNA Reverse Transcription Kit, and thus expressed TCRB transcripts were sequenced. Deep immunoSEQ sequencing was applied to naive, central memory and regulatory T cell samples, giving an average of roughly 3.5 million total reads per sample. Sorted cells were lysed in RLT buffer and RNA was extracted with DNase-treated RNeasy Micro or Mini kits, depending on cell number. Each cell subset was processed on its own to prevent cross-contamination, while patient and healthy donor samples were processed together. The immunoSEQ multiplex PCR was used to amplify TCRB sequences from cDNA, generating 87-bp fragments that spanned the CDR3 region. Sequencing of the amplicons was done on the Illumina HiSeq platform. The authors' pipeline ran thus. Synthetic template baselines were used to correct PCR bias computationally, reads within Hamming distance 2 were collapsed together, and singletons that could not be merged were discarded. Reads were aligned against IMGT to assign V, D and J genes, CDR3 length and insertions or deletions at six rearrangement sites. Within each subset, clonotype counts were normalized to the number of sorted cells before true diversity and Gini coefficients were calculated with the tcR R package. The overlap coefficient, calculated on TCRB nucleotide sequences, was used to measure repertoire sharing. Out-of-frame TCRB sequences from naive cells were analyzed as a proxy for the pre-selection repertoire. Not all clones reach the TCRdb copy of this immuneACCESS table, which keeps in-frame sequences only. Checked studies attribute under half of the gap to unresolved V genes and leave the rest unexplained. The V and J calls and clone size come from that table; D and trimming were worked out from the DNA. Across this sample there are about 650,000 clones, with around 11% seen only once. The ten largest clones capture around 0.12% of the sample.

Looking up the germline V gene (reference sequence) yields CDR1 LNHDA and CDR2 SQIVND. Taken from cysteine to phenylalanine, the CDR3 has 11 residues. Only the CDR3 DNA is retained, 33 bases long and in frame from the first base. Deletion took 3 bases off V and 13 bases off J, with a span of 12 bases between the germline ends. Each donor gave one peripheral blood draw, averaging about 120 mL, which was collected into heparinised tubes. Naive, central memory, regulatory and stem cell-like memory CD4+ T cells were sorted on a BD FACSAria II using a panel including CD45RO, CCR7, CD25, CD127, CD95 and CD27. Purity was above 98% for every sorted population. PBMCs were isolated right away by Lymphoprep density gradient centrifugation and were stained directly, without culture. So that batch effects would be minimized, each experiment stained and sorted samples in pairs, pairing one healthy donor with one patient.

The sample consisted of naive CD4+ T cells from blood. Sample cell subset or site, as interpreted from the label and publication: true naive CD4+ T cells. The chain employs TRBV19 and TRBJ1-1; D gene: possibly TRBD1, on 5 matching bases. The TCR originated in a man aged 25 to 40 with type 1 diabetes. This receptor has the CDR3 CASSITGSCFF. The sequence in DNA is TGTGCCAGTAGTATTACAGGCAGTTGTTTCTTT.